This T cell receptor (beta chain) originates from a study of vaccination and CD4 T cells after COVID-19. Looked up from germline, CDR1 is MGHRA and CDR2 is YSYEKL. V lost 1 base to trimming and J lost 8 bases, with 17 bases between them. This CDR3 comprises 16 residues. As concerns this clonotype: What it binds is unknown.

Treatment here: approximately 9-day PBMC culture with coronavirus spike peptide pools or control peptides (ViraFEST assay). Cultured CD4+ T-cell DNA underwent Oncomine TCR Beta short-read sequencing. MiXCR, run by TCRdb on the PCR reads, gives a single entry per CDR3 protein. This table has around 18,000 distinct CDR3 sequences, approximately 35% appearing once. The V and J genes are TRBV4-1 and TRBJ1-4; D gene uncertain. The sequences come from CD4+ T cells from blood, cultured in vitro, collected before SARS-CoV-2 vaccination. The TCR originated in a human donor who received a COVID-19 vaccine. CDR3 region: CASSQAAGLYTEKLFF. The CDR3 DNA reads as TGCGCCAGCAGCCAAGCAGCTGGACTCTACACCGAAAAACTGTTTTTT.